The 30 T cell receptor beta chains below all came from one sample that was sequenced in a study of metastatic and nonmetastatic thyroid tumors. TCRdb re-called clones via MiXCR from the PCR reads. The sample gives 45,000 to 55,000 clones, 24% of which show up once; around 3.6% is in the top ten. Every patient was untreated before thyroid surgery. The sample was blood. The receptors were gathered from a male donor with papillary thyroid cancer or a benign thyroid nodule (not recorded which). Some clones in this sample may be carry-over from other donors' samples.

The genes are TRBV11-2 and TRBJ2-7, with D hard to call. Germline values: CDR1 SGHAT, CDR2 FQNNGV. This CDR3 has 14 amino acids. The V end lost 7 bases, the J end lost 0 bases, and 13 bases lay between the germline ends. The DNA for the CDR3 is TGTGCCAGCACCCTGCAAGGTTACTCCTACGAGCAGTACTTC. Protein: CASTLQGYSYEQYF.

For this clone: Given a much more abundant clone one base away, this may be a read error. The chain recombines TRBV5-4 with TRBJ2-7; D may correspond to TRBD1 or TRBD2 (7 bases each). Between the trimmed V and J ends, which lost 6 bases and 2 bases, there was a span of 21 bases. CDR3 length: 16 amino acids. Germline loops: CDR1 SGHNT, CDR2 YYREEE (reference sequence). In nucleotides, the CDR3 is TGTGCCAGCATCCCAGGGGGGCGGGAGCCAACCTACGAGCAGTACTTC. It specifies CASIPGGREPTYEQYF.

This clone was picked up a small number of times. This chain uses TRBV30 with TRBJ1-4, with D maybe TRBD1 (6 bases). V was pared by 1 base and J by 3 bases, with 21 bases between. Germline V gene lookup returns CDR1 GTSNPN and CDR2 SVGIG (reference sequence). The CDR3 covers 18 residues. CDR3 in amino acids: CAWSDTTRQDVANEKLFF. CDR3 nucleotide sequence: TGTGCCTGGAGTGATACCACGAGACAGGACGTAGCTAATGAAAAACTGTTTTTT.

Only a few counts were recorded for this clone. The V and J genes are TRBV27 and TRBJ1-3; 7 nucleotides align to TRBD1. Trimming removed 8 bases from V and 0 bases from J; junction bases left unmatched: 4. CDR3 length: 14 amino acids. CDR1 MNHEY and CDR2 SMNVEV come from the germline V gene (reference sequence). The CDR3 DNA reads TGTGCCAGCCGGACAGGACCCTCTGGAAACACCATATATTTT. Encoded protein: CASRTGPSGNTIYF.

This clone was detected ten times or more. V gene TRBV28 combines with J gene TRBJ1-6; D is undetermined. The CDR3 runs 13 residues. Germline CDR1 and CDR2: MDHEN and SYDVKM. V was clipped by 8 bases and J by 12 bases, with 17 bases between them. The CDR3 sequence is CASADVNDLPLHF. The DNA for the CDR3 is TGTGCCAGCGCAGATGTAAACGACCTACCCCTCCACTTT. Variable domain in full (rest from reference TRBV28 and TRBJ1-6): DVKVTQSSRYLVKRTGEKVFLECVQDMDHENMFWYRQDPGLGLRLIYFSYDVKMKEKGDIPEGYSVSREKKERFSLILESASTNQTSMYLCASADVNDLPLHFGNGTRLTVT.

A remark on this clone: A read error may produce the germline difference seen at one junction end. This rearrangement joins TRBV6-1 to TRBJ2-7; the D gene is possibly TRBD2 (5 bases). CDR3 length: 13 amino acids. CDR1 and CDR2 from the germline V gene are MNHNS and SASEGT. CDR3 protein: CASSEEGGGAVGF. The CDR3, as DNA: TGTGCCAGCAGTGAAGAGGGCGGAGGAGCCGTTGGCTTC.

This clone was observed once. The rearrangement links TRBV12-3 or TRBV12-4 to TRBJ2-4; D may match TRBD1 or TRBD2 (5 bases each). The CDR3 totals 14 residues. The V and J ends lost 6 bases and 9 bases respectively, with 18 bases between them. CDR3 protein: CASRSAGTRGIQYF. The CDR3 DNA sequence: TGTGCCAGCAGATCTGCCGGGACGCGAGGCATTCAGTACTTC.

The chain carries TRBV20-1 and TRBJ2-3; perhaps TRBD2 as D (5 bases). Trimming stripped 2 bases from V and 2 bases from J, with 11 bases between. Germline V gene data show CDR1 as DFQATT and CDR2 as SNEGSKA (reference sequence). This CDR3 has 14 amino acids. The CDR3 loop is CSARSTRDTDTQYF. CDR3 DNA sequence: TGCAGTGCTAGAAGTACTAGAGACACAGATACGCAGTATTTT.

This clone was observed at least ten times. V usage is TRBV6-7 and J usage is TRBJ2-2; TRBD2 agrees at 13 bases. TRBV6-7 is an ORF; its function is uncertain. The CDR3 loop spans 14 amino acids. J was trimmed by 7 bases and V by 9 bases; bases with no gene match: 5. This CDR3 reads CASRLAGGVGELFF. CDR3 coding DNA: TGTGCCAGTAGACTAGCGGGAGGAGTCGGGGAGCTGTTTTTT.

This clone was detected ten times or more. The chain joins TRBV20-1 to TRBJ2-2; no clear D gene. With 0 bases removed from V and 6 bases from J, the gap between germline ends came to 11 bases. CDR1 and CDR2 from the germline V gene are DFQATT and SNEGSKA (reference sequence). The CDR3 loop spans 14 amino acids. The CDR3 loop is CSARDPLVSGELFF. The DNA of the CDR3 is TGCAGTGCTAGAGATCCCTTGGTGTCCGGGGAGCTGTTTTTT.

This clone came up once. This chain joins TRBV7-6 and TRBJ1-1; D gene ambiguous. The V end lost 5 bases, the J end lost 3 bases, and 10 bases lay between the germline ends. Per germline, CDR1 SGHVS and CDR2 FNYEAQ. This CDR3 contains 13 residues. This chain's CDR3 is CASSLLADTEAFF. The CDR3 nucleotides are TGTGCCAGCAGCCTACTGGCGGACACTGAAGCTTTCTTT.

This clone was detected many times. J is TRBJ2-3 and V is TRBV25-1, with D hard to call. CDR3 length: 12 residues. Germline V gives CDR1 MGHDK, CDR2 SYGVNS. V lost 7 bases, J lost 6 bases, and 11 bases lay in between. CDR3 sequence: CASIAAGDTQYF. The CDR3 coding sequence is TGTGCCAGCATAGCAGCCGGCGATACGCAGTATTTT.

The sample holds many counts of this clone. The chain has TRBV20-1 and TRBJ2-5; maybe TRBD1 (6 bases). The length of the CDR3 is 14 residues. Germline values: CDR1 DFQATT, CDR2 SNEGSKA (reference sequence). The V end lost 6 bases, the J end lost 1 base, and 15 bases lay between the germline ends. The CDR3 loop is CSANRDNGQETQYF. The DNA of the CDR3 is TGCAGTGCAAACCGGGACAACGGCCAAGAGACCCAGTACTTC.

The genes are TRBV6-2 or TRBV6-3 and TRBJ2-7, with TRBD1 matching 7 bases. V shed 2 bases, J shed 3 bases, and the junction held 10 bases outside the gene matches. The CDR3 has 16 amino acids. Germline V CDR1 and CDR2: MNHEY, SVGEGT. The CDR3, as DNA: TGTGCCAGCAGTTACACTGGGACAGTAGGTGGCTACGAGCAGTACTTC. Translating it yields CASSYTGTVGGYEQYF.

This clone was counted only a few times. The gene calls are TRBV11-3 and TRBJ2-7; D possibly corresponds to TRBD2 (5 bases). Germline V gene data show CDR1 as SGHNT and CDR2 as YENEEA. This CDR3 region has 12 residues. V was cut by 5 bases and J by 2 bases, with 7 bases left in between. The CDR3 nucleotides are TGTGCCAGCAGCCCCGGGACCTACGAGCAGTACTTC. This translates into CASSPGTYEQYF.

V gene TRBV6-4 combines with J gene TRBJ2-5, with D maybe TRBD2 (5 bases). The length of the CDR3 is 13 residues. Per germline, CDR1 MRHNA and CDR2 SNTAGT. Trimming removed 5 bases at V and 7 bases at J, with 14 bases between. In DNA, the CDR3 is TGTGCCAGCAGTCCCGAGGGCACCGGGACCCAGTACTTC. Its translation: CASSPEGTGTQYF.

In this sample, this clone turned up many times. The chain combines TRBV5-6 with TRBJ2-7; 10 bases fit TRBD1. Germline V lookup: CDR1 SGHDT, CDR2 YYEEEE. After removal of 4 bases from V and 4 bases from J, the junction contained 2 bases not matched to a gene. The CDR3 consists of 13 residues. CDR3 nucleotide sequence: TGTGCCAGCAGCAGGGACAGGGGTTACGAGCAGTACTTC. This encodes CASSRDRGYEQYF.

The rearrangement links TRBV6-1 to TRBJ2-3, with a possible D match to TRBD1 (8 bases). V gave up 4 bases and J gave up 8 bases, with 22 bases separating them. The CDR3 has 16 amino acids. Germline V lookup: CDR1 MNHNS, CDR2 SASEGT. DNA for the CDR3: TGTGCCAGCAGTGTCACAGGGGGGGGGTACGAGGTTACGCAGTATTTT. The encoded protein is CASSVTGGGYEVTQYF.

In its sample, this clone was seen a few times. The rearrangement links TRBV7-9 to TRBJ2-3; D ambiguous. With 1 base removed from V and 2 bases from J, the gap between germline ends came to 7 bases. The V gene's germline CDR1 is SEHNR and CDR2 FQNEAQ (reference sequence). CDR3 size: 14 residues. The CDR3 DNA reads TGTGCCAGCAGCTTAGGGCAGCTCACAGATACGCAGTATTTT. It specifies CASSLGQLTDTQYF.

The chain links TRBV7-6 to TRBJ2-1; tentative D call: TRBD1 (7 bases). The CDR3 spans 18 residues. V lost 5 bases and J 0 bases, leaving 20 bases between the germline ends. The germline CDR1 and CDR2 sequences are SGHVS and FNYEAQ. CDR3 loop: CASSPGGIALSSYNEQFF. CDR3 nucleotides: TGTGCCAGCAGCCCAGGGGGGATCGCGTTAAGCTCCTACAATGAGCAGTTCTTC.

This clone was recorded only once. For the CDR3, the DNA is TGCGCCAGCAGCGTAGGGTCGGCGGGAGGGTACGAGCAGTACTTC. This encodes CASSVGSAGGYEQYF. This chain connects TRBV4-1 to TRBJ2-7; 9 bases line up with TRBD2. This CDR3 region has 15 residues. Germline V gene data show CDR1 as MGHRA and CDR2 as YSYEKL. After removal of 5 bases from V and 4 bases from J, the junction contained 9 bases not matched to a gene.

The genes are TRBV20-1 and TRBJ2-1, with 13 bases lining up with TRBD2. CDR3 length: 16 amino acids. Germline CDR1 is DFQATT and CDR2 is SNEGSKA (reference sequence). Trimming removed 5 bases from V and 6 bases from J; junction bases left unmatched: 10. The chain's CDR3 is CSAEGLAGTSGNEQFF. The DNA of the CDR3 is TGCAGTGCTGAGGGACTAGCGGGGACTTCTGGCAATGAGCAGTTCTTC.

This clone was observed at least ten times. The chain employs TRBV11-2 and TRBJ1-1, with a weak D call TRBD1 (6 bases). The CDR3 runs to 14 residues. CDR1 is SGHAT, CDR2 FQNNGV, per germline. V shed 5 bases and J shed 5 bases, with 15 bases lying between them. The CDR3 region has the DNA TGTGCCAGCAGCCCAATAACAGGGCGAACTGAAGCTTTCTTT. The encoded protein is CASSPITGRTEAFF.

This clone was counted ten times or more. The chain joins TRBV27 to TRBJ2-1; 7 bases align to TRBD1. The CDR3 covers 15 residues. V was pared by 8 bases and J by 1 base, with 8 bases of the junction left unmatched. Germline CDR1 and CDR2: MNHEY and SMNVEV (reference sequence). CDR3 nucleotide sequence: TGTGCCAGCGGGACGACAGGGTCATCCTACAATGAGCAGTTCTTC. Translation: CASGTTGSSYNEQFF.

The sample holds many counts of this clone. The rearrangement uses TRBV6-1 and TRBJ1-2; TRBD1 is a possible D gene (5 bases). The CDR3 contains 13 residues. V was pared by 6 bases and J by 3 bases, with 11 bases between. CDR1 is MNHNS and CDR2 is SASEGT in the germline V gene. The CDR3 DNA reads TGTGCCAGCAGGCCCCCGGGGGACTATGGCTACACCTTC. It translates to CASRPPGDYGYTF.

This clone was counted many times. The chain is built from TRBV10-3 and TRBJ2-3; 10 positions match TRBD1. V dropped 3 bases and J dropped 4; count of bases not matched to a gene: 7. The germline V gene has CDR1 ENHRY and CDR2 SYGVKD. The CDR3 totals 16 residues. This chain's CDR3 is CAISDPGTGAADTQYF. DNA of the CDR3: TGTGCCATCAGTGACCCCGGGACAGGGGCAGCAGATACGCAGTATTTT.

This clone was counted ten times or more. The chain is built from TRBV5-1 and TRBJ2-2; weak D call: TRBD1 (5 bases). Trimming took off 4 bases at V and 1 base at J, with 5 bases between the two ends. Germline V gives CDR1 SGHRS, CDR2 YFSETQ. The CDR3 covers 13 residues. The CDR3 spells CASSQGNTGELFF. The CDR3 DNA reads as TGCGCCAGCAGCCAGGGGAACACCGGGGAGCTGTTTTTT.

This clone was detected many times. The V call is TRBV11-2, the J call TRBJ2-7; 10 bases map to TRBD2. V dropped 5 bases and J dropped 2; count of bases not matched to a gene: 6. The CDR3 consists of 15 residues. In germline, CDR1 is SGHAT, CDR2 FQNNGV. The CDR3 DNA follows: TGTGCCAGCAGCGCGACTAGCGGGTCAACCTACGAGCAGTACTTC. Translating gives CASSATSGSTYEQYF.

The genes are TRBV13 and TRBJ1-2; tentative D call: TRBD1 (5 bases). The germline gives CDR1 PRHDT, CDR2 FYEKMQ (reference sequence). The CDR3 sequence is 17 residues long. V lost 0 bases, J lost 0 bases, and 14 bases lay in between. The CDR3 DNA reads TGTGCCAGCAGCTTAGGTAGACAGTCCGACTCTAACTATGGCTACACCTTC. It translates to CASSLGRQSDSNYGYTF. Together with reference TRBV13 and TRBJ1-2, the CDR3 gives the full variable domain: AAGVIQSPRHLIKEKRETATLKCYPIPRHDTVYWYQQGPGQDPQFLISFYEKMQSDKGSIPDRFSAQQFSDYHSELNMSSLELGDSALYFCASSLGRQSDSNYGYTFGSGTRLTVV.

The sample holds many counts of this clone. This chain's CDR3 is CASTAGGGVNEQFF. The CDR3 region has the DNA TGTGCCAGCACAGCGGGAGGGGGGGTCAATGAGCAGTTCTTC. The gene calls are TRBV12-3 or TRBV12-4 and TRBJ2-1; the match to TRBD2 covers 10 bases. CDR3 length: 14 amino acids. V lost 7 bases to trimming and J lost 6 bases; unmatched junction nucleotides: 6.